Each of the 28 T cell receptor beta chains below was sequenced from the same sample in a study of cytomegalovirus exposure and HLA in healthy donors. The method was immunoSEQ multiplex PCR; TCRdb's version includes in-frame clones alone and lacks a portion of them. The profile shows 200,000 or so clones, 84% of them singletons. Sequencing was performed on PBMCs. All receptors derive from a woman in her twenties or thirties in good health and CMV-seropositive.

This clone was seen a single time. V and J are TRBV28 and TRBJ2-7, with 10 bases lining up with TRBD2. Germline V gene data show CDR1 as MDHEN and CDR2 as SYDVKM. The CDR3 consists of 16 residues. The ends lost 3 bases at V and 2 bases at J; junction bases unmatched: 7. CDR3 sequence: CASSFSGAGGAYEQYF. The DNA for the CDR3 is TGTGCCAGCAGTTTCTCGGGAGCGGGGGGGGCCTACGAGCAGTACTTC.

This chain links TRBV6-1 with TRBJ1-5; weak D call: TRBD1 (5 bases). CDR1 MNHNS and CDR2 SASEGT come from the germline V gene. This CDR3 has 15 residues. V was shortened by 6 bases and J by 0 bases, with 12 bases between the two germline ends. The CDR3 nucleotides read TGTGCCAGCAGAATACAGGATTATAGCAATCAGCCCCAGCATTTT. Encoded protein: CASRIQDYSNQPQHF.

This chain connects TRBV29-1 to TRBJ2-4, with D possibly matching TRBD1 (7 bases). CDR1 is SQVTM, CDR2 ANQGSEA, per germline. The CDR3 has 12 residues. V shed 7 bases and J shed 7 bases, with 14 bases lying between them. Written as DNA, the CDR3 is TGCAGCGGGGGGCCAGGGGGGAACATTCAGTACTTC. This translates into CSGGPGGNIQYF. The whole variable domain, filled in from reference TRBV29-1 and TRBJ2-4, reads SAVISQKPSRDICQRGTSLTIQCQVDSQVTMMFWYRQQPGQSLTLIATANQGSEATYESGFVIDKFPISRPNLTFSTLTVSNMSPEDSSIYLCSGGPGGNIQYFGAGTRLSVL.

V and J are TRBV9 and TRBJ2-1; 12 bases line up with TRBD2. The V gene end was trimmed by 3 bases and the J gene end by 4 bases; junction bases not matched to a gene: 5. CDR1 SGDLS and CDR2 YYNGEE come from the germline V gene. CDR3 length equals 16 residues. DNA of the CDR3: TGTGCCAGCAGCGCGGACCTAGCGGGAGGGTACAATGAGCAGTTCTTC. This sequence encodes CASSADLAGGYNEQFF.

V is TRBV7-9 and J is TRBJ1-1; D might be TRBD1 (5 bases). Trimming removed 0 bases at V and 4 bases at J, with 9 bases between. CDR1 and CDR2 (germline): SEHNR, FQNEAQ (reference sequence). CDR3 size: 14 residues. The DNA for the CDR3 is TGTGCCAGCAGCTTAGCGGGGGGAAGCACTGAAGCTTTCTTT. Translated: CASSLAGGSTEAFF.

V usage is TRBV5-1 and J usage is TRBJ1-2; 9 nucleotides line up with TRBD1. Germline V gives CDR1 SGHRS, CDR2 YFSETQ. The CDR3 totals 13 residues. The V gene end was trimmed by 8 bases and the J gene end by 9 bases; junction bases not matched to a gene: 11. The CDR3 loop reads CASYPGQGSSYTF. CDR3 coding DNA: TGCGCCAGTTACCCGGGACAGGGCTCCAGCTACACCTTC. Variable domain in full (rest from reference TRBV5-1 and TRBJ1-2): KAGVTQTPRYLIKTRGQQVTLSCSPISGHRSVSWYQQTPGQGLQFLFEYFSETQRNKGNFPGRFSGRQFSNSRSEMNVSTLELGDSALYLCASYPGQGSSYTFGSGTRLTVV.

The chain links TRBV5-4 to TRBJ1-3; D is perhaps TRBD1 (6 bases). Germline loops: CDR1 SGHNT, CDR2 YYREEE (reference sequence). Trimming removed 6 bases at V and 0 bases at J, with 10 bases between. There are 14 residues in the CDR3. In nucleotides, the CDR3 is TGTGCCAGCAAGCCGGACAGCTCTGGAAACACCATATATTTT. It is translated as CASKPDSSGNTIYF.

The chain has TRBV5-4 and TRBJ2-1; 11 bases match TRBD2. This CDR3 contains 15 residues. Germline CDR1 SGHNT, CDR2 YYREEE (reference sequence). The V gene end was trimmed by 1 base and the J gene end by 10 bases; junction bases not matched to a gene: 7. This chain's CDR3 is CASSLRLAGFREQFF. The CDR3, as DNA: TGTGCCAGCAGCTTGAGACTAGCGGGATTCAGGGAGCAGTTCTTC.

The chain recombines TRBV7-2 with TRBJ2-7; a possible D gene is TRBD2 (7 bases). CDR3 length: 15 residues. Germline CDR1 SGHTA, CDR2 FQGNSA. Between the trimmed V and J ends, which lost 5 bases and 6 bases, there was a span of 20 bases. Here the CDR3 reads CASSPSGGGSGEQYF. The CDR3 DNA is TGTGCCAGCAGCCCCTCCGGGGGCGGGAGCGGCGAGCAGTACTTC.

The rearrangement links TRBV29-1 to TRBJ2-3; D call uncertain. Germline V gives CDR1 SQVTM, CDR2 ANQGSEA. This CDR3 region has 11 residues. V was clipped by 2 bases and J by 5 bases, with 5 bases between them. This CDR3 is CSVEYLDTQYF. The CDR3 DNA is TGCAGCGTTGAATATCTAGATACGCAGTATTTT.

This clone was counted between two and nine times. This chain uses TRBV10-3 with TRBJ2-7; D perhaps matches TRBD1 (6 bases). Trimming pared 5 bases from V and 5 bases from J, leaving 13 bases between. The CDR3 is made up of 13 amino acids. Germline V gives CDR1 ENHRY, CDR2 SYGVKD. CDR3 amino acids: CAISLQGTDEQYF. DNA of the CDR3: TGTGCCATCAGTCTACAGGGAACGGACGAGCAGTACTTC.

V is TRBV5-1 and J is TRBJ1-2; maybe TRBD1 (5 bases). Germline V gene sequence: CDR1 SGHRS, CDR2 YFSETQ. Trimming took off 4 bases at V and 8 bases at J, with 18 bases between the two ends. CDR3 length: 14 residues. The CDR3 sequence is CASSIDGTIEGYTF. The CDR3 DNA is TGCGCCAGCAGCATAGACGGGACTATTGAGGGCTACACCTTC.

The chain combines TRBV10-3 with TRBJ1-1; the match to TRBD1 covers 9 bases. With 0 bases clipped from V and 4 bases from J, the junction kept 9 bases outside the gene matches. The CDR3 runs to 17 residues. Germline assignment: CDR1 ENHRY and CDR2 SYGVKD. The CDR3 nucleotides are TGTGCCATCAGTGAGTCGACGGACAGGGGTAGTGGCACTGAAGCTTTCTTT. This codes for CAISESTDRGSGTEAFF.

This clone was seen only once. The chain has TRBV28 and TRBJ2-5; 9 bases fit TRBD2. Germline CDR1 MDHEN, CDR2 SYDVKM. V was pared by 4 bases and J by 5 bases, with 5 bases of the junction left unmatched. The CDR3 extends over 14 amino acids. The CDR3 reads CASSSVAGAETQYF. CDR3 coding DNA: TGTGCCAGCAGTTCGGTAGCGGGAGCGGAGACCCAGTACTTC.

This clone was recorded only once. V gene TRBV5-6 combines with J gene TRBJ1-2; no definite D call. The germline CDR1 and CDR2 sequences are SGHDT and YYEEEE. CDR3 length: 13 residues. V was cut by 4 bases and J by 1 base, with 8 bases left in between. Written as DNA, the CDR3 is TGTGCCAGCAGCGTTACAGTTAACTATGGCTACACCTTC. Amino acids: CASSVTVNYGYTF.

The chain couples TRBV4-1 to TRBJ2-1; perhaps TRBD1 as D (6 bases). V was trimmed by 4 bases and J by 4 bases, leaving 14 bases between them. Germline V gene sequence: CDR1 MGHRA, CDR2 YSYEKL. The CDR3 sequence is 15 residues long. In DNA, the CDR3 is TGCGCCAGCAGCCTAAATCAGGGGCGGTACAATGAGCAGTTCTTC. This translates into CASSLNQGRYNEQFF.

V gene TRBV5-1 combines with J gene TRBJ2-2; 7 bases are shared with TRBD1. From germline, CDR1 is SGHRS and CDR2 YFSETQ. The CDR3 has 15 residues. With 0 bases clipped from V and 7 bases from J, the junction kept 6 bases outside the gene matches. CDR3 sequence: CASSLATGAVGELFF. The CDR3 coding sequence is TGCGCCAGCAGCTTGGCCACAGGGGCTGTCGGGGAGCTGTTTTTT.

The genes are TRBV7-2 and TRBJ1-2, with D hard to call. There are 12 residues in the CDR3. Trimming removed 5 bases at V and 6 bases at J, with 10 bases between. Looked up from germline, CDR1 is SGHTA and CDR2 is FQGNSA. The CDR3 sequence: CASSRHGDGYTF. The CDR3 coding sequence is TGTGCCAGCAGCAGACACGGGGATGGCTACACCTTC.

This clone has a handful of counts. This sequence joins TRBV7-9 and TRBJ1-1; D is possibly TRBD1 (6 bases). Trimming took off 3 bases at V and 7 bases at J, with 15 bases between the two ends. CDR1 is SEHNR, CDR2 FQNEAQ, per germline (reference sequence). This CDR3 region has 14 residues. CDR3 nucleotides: TGTGCCAGCAGCTTGGGGGCCCTAGTTGATGAAGCTTTCTTT. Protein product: CASSLGALVDEAFF.

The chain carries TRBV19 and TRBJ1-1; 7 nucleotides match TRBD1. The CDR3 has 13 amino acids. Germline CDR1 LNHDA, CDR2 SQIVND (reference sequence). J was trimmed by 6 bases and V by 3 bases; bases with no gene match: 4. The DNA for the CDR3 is TGTGCCAGTAGTATCGACAGGGAGGCTGAAGCTTTCTTT. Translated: CASSIDREAEAFF.

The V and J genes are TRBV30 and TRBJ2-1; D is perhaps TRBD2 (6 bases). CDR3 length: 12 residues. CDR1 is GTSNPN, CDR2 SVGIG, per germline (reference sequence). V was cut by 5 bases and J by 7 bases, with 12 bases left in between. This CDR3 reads CAWVEGVNEQFF. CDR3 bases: TGTGCCTGGGTGGAGGGCGTTAATGAGCAGTTCTTC.

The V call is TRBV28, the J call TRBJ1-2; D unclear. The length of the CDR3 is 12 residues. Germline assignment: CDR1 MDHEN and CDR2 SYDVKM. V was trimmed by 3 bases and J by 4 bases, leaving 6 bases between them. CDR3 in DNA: TGTGCCAGCAGTTTGAGAGTCTATGGCTACACCTTC. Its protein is CASSLRVYGYTF.

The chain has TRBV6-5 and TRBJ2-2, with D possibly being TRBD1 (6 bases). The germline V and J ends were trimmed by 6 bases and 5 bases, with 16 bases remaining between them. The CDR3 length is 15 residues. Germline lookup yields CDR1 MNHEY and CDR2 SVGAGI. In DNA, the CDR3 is TGTGCCAGCAGAGACCAGGGGTTGGTTACCGGGGAGCTGTTTTTT. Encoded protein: CASRDQGLVTGELFF.

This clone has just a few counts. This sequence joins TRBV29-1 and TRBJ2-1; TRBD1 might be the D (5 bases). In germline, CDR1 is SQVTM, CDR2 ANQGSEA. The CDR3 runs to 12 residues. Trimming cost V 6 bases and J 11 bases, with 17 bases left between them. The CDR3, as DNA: TGCAGCGTAGGGGTCCCCGCCATGAAGCAGTTCTTC. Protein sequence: CSVGVPAMKQFF.

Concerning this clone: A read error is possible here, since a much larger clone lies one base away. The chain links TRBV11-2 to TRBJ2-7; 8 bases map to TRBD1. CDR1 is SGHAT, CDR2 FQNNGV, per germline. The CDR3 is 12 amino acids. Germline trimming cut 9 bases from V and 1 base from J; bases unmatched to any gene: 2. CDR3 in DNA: TGTGCCAGAGACAGGGGTTCCTACGAGCAGTACTTC. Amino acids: CARDRGSYEQYF. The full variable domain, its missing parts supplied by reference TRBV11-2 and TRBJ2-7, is EAGVAQSPRYKIIEKRQSVAFWCNPISGHATLYWYQQILGQGPKLLIQFQNNGVVDDSQLPKDRFSAERLKGVDSTLKIQPAKLEDSAVYLCARDRGSYEQYFGPGTRLTVT.

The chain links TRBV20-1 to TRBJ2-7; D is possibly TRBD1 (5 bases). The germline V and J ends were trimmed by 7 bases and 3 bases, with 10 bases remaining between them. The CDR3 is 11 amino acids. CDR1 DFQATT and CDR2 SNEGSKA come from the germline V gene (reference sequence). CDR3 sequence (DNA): TGCAGTGTGAGCAGGGACTACGAGCAGTACTTC. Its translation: CSVSRDYEQYF.

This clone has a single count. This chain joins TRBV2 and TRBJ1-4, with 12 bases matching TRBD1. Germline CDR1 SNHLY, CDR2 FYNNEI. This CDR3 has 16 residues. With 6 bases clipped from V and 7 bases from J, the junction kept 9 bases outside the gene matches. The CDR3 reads CASRAGTGGRGEKLFF. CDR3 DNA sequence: TGTGCCAGCAGGGCCGGGACAGGGGGCCGGGGTGAAAAACTGTTTTTT.

Written as DNA, the CDR3 is TGTGCCAGCAGGGGGAGACAGGGGGCGAGGGAGCAGTACTTC. Its protein product is CASRGRQGAREQYF. The chain joins TRBV2 to TRBJ2-7, with 10 positions matching TRBD1. The CDR3 totals 14 residues. Germline V gives CDR1 SNHLY, CDR2 FYNNEI. V trimming: 6 bases; J trimming: 7 bases; junction bases outside the gene matches: 9. The full variable domain, with the rest looked up from reference TRBV2 and TRBJ2-7, is EPEVTQTPSHQVTQMGQEVILRCVPISNHLYFYWYRQILGQKVEFLVSFYNNEISEKSEIFDDQFSVERPDGSNFTLKIRSTKLEDSAMYFCASRGRQGAREQYFGPGTRLTVT.